These 4 T cell receptor beta chains were sequenced from one sample in a study of T cell repertoires in cytomegalovirus infection. TCRdb analysed the reads with MiXCR anew, one entry per CDR3 protein. The sample shows about 460,000 distinct CDR3 sequences, around 11% of them seen only once. The sample was PBMCs. These receptors originate from a human donor in good health (CMV status not recorded). Some clones in this sample may be carry-over from other donors' samples.

This clonotype was found many times. The chain recombines TRBV20-1 with TRBJ2-7; D is possibly TRBD1 or TRBD2 (5 bases each). CDR1 DFQATT and CDR2 SNEGSKA come from the germline V gene (reference sequence). The CDR3 runs to 13 residues. Between the trimmed V and J ends, which lost 3 bases and 3 bases, there was a span of 12 bases. The DNA of the CDR3 is TGCAGTGCTAGGGGGGACCCCATCTACGAGCAGTACTTC. Translation gives CSARGDPIYEQYF.

This clonotype was seen many times. V usage is TRBV6-1 and J usage is TRBJ1-1, with a possible D match to TRBD1 (6 bases). CDR3 length: 17 amino acids. Germline V gives CDR1 MNHNS, CDR2 SASEGT. Trimming stripped 7 bases from V and 1 base from J, with 22 bases between. CDR3 coding DNA: TGTGCCAGCATCCCTAGACAGGCTCGCCCACGGAACACTGAAGCTTTCTTT. Encoded protein: CASIPRQARPRNTEAFF.

This clonotype was seen many times. The gene calls are TRBV11-2 and TRBJ2-1, with D unclear. The V end lost 5 bases, the J end lost 6 bases, and 11 bases lay between the germline ends. Germline V gene sequence: CDR1 SGHAT, CDR2 FQNNGV. The CDR3 length is 13 residues. The chain's CDR3 is CASSPSRSNEQFF. The CDR3 nucleotides read TGTGCCAGCAGCCCTTCCCGGTCCAATGAGCAGTTCTTC.

This clonotype was detected only a few times. The rearrangement joins TRBV2 to TRBJ1-4; D might be TRBD1 (6 bases). Germline CDR1 reads SNHLY; CDR2 reads FYNNEI. V was trimmed by 4 bases and J by 8 bases, leaving 11 bases between them. The CDR3 has 13 amino acids. The CDR3 sequence: CASSVGTKEKLFF. CDR3 sequence (DNA): TGTGCCAGCAGTGTGGGGACAAAAGAAAAACTGTTTTTT.